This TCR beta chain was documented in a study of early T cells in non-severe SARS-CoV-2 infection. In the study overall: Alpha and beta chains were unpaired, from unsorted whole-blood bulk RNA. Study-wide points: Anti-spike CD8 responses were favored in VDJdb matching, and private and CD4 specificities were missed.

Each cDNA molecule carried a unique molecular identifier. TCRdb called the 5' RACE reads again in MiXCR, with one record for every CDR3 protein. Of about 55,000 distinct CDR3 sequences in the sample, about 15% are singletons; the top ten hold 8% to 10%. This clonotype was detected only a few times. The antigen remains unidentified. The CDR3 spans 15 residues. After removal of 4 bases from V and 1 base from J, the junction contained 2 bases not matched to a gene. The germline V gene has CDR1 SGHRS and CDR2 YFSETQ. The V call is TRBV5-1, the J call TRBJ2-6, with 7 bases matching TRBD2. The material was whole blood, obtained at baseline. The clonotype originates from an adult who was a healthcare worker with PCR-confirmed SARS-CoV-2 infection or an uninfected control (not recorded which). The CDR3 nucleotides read TGCGCCAGCAGCCCACTAGCGTCTGGGGCCAACGTCCTGACTTTC. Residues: CASSPLASGANVLTF.